This T cell receptor beta chain was sequenced in a study of shared clonotypes between healthy human individuals. Study-level background: Donor composition was a couple of women and a few men, aged 18 to 49.

The study, taken as a whole, reports: In general, naive subsets displayed greater estimated richness than memory subsets did.

Notes on this clone: Its antigen is as yet unknown.

Germline V gene lookup returns CDR1 GTSNPN and CDR2 SVGIG (reference sequence). This CDR3 has 13 residues. The V and J ends lost 3 bases and 3 bases respectively, with 6 bases between them. Data came from immunoSEQ multiplex PCR; TCRdb stores just in-frame clones and leaves some out. The data contain about 2,500,000 clones, about 92% of them singletons. Recent vaccinations or acute infections were absent in the healthy HIV-negative adult donors. The clonotype originates from a man younger than 35 in good health. The chain carries TRBV30 and TRBJ2-6, with no clear D. Sequenced sample: naive CD4+ T cells sorted from blood. The subset was: CD45RA+ positively selected. CDR3 in DNA: TGTGCCTGGAGAACTCTTGGGGCCAACGTCCTGACTTTC. This encodes CAWRTLGANVLTF.